Detailed here is one T cell receptor (beta chain). Its cognate antigen is unknown. The data are from a study of blood T cells in healthy people across ages. A second about 7 to 11 cycle PCR used barcoded and J-beta primers. Each CDR3 protein is one row after TCRdb ran MiXCR on the 5' RACE reads. The sample yields about a million distinct CDR3 sequences, about 53% seen once. General observations from the study: Donor CMV infection status was unknown, possibly confounding age-related changes in expanded clonotypes.

The authors extracted at least 5 micrograms of total RNA per sample. Material: blood. The sequence derives from a woman aged 60-75 years in good health.

The CDR3 region has the DNA TGTGCCAGCAGCCCCACTGGGGCAAGCGGGTACCAAGAGACCCAGTACTTC. Translated: CASSPTGASGYQETQYF. The rearrangement uses TRBV11-2 and TRBJ2-5; a weak D match, TRBD2 (6 bases). The ends were cut back, 5 bases at V and 0 bases at J, with 19 bases in the middle. CDR3 length equals 17 residues. Germline values: CDR1 SGHAT, CDR2 FQNNGV.